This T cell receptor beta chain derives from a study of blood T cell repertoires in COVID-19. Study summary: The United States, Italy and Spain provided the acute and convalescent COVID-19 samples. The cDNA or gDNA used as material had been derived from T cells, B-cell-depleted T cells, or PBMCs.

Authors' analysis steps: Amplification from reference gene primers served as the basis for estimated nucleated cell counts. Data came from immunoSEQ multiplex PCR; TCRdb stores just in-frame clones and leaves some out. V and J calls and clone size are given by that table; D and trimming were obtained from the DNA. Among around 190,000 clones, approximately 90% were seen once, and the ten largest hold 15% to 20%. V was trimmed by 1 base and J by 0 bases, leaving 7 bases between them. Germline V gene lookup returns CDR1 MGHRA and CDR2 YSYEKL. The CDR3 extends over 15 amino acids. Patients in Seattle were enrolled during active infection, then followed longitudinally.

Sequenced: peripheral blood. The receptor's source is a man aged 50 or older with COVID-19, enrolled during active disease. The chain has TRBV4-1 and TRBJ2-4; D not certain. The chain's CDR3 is CASSQVVLAKNIQYF. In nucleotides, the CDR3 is TGCGCCAGCAGCCAAGTAGTACTAGCCAAAAACATTCAGTACTTC.